The source of this TCR beta chain is a study of T-cell memory formation after mild COVID-19. TCRdb ran MiXCR on the 5' RACE reads and lists one entry per CDR3 protein. This table holds some 110,000 distinct CDR3 sequences, about 15% found once. Sequencing used PBMCs or a T cell subset sorted from them (not recorded which). The TCR comes from an adult woman who had mild COVID-19 (a few samples of this study predate the infection). Cell type and time point are not known.

CDR3 sequence reads: CASSPGSHRETQYF. The CDR3 DNA follows: TGTGCCAGCTCACCGGGGAGTCACCGGGAGACCCAGTACTTC. This sequence joins TRBV18 and TRBJ2-5; TRBD2 might be the D (5 bases). Germline V gives CDR1 KGHSH, CDR2 LQKENI. V was shortened by 3 bases and J by 5 bases, with 13 bases between the two germline ends. The CDR3 is made up of 14 amino acids.